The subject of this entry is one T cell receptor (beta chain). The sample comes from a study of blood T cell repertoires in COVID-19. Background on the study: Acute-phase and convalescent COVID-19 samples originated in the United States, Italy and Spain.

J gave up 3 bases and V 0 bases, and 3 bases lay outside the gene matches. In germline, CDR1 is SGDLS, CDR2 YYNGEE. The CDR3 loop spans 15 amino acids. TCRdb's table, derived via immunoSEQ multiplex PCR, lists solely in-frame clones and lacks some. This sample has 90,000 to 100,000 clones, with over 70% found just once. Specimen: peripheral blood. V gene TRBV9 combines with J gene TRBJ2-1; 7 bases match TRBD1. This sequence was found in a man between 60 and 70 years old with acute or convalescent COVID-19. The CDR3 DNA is TGTGCCAGCAGCGTAGAGACAGGGATCTACAATGAGCAGTTCTTC. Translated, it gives CASSVETGIYNEQFF.